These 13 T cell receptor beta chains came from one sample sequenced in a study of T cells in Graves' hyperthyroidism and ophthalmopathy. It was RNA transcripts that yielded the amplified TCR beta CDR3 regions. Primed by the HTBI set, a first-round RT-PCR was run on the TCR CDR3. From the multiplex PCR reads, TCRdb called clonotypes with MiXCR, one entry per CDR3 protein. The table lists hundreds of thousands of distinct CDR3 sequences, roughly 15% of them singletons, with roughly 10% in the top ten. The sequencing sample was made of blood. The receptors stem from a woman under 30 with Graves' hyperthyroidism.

The CDR3 region is CAISAGLSGNTIYF. The CDR3 coding sequence is TGTGCCATCAGTGCGGGCCTCTCTGGAAACACCATATATTTT. The chain joins TRBV10-3 to TRBJ1-3; D ambiguous. V dropped 4 bases and J dropped 0 bases, with 7 bases sitting between them. Germline CDR1 ENHRY, CDR2 SYGVKD. The CDR3 has 14 residues.

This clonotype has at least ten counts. CDR3 sequence: CASSLWTGGRGYTF. As DNA, the CDR3 is TGTGCCAGCAGCCTTTGGACAGGGGGACGTGGCTACACCTTC. The J gene is TRBJ1-2, the V gene TRBV6-1; 10 bases are shared with TRBD1. This CDR3 comprises 14 residues. CDR1 is MNHNS, CDR2 SASEGT, per germline. J gave up 7 bases and V 6 bases, and 8 bases lay outside the gene matches.

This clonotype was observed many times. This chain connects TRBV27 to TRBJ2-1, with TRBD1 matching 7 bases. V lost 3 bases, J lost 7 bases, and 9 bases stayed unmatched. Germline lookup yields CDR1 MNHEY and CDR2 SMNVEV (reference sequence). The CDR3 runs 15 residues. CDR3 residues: CASSLRFGTVNEQFF. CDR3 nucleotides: TGTGCCAGCAGTTTGAGGTTCGGGACAGTAAATGAGCAGTTCTTC.

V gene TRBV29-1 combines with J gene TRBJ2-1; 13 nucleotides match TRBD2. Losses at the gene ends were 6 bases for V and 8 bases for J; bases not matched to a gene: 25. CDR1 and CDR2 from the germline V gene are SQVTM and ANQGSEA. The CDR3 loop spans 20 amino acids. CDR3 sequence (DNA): TGCAGCGTGGTTCTTTTGACTAGCGGGAGGAAATCACCCATTATGGATGAGCAGTTCTTC. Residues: CSVVLLTSGRKSPIMDEQFF.

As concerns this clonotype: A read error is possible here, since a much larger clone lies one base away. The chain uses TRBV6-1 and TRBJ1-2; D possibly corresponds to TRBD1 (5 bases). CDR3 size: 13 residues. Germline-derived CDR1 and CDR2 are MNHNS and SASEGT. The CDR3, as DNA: TGTGCCAGCAGTAAAGCAGGGAGCTATGGCTACACCTTC. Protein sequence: CASSKAGSYGYTF.

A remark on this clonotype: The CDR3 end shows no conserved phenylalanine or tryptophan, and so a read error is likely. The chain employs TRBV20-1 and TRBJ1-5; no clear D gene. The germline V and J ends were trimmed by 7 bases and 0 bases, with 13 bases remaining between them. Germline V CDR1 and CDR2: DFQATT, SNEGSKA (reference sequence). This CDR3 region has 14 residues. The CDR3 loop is CSVQDPHSNQPQHL. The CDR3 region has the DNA TGCAGTGTCCAGGATCCACATAGCAATCAGCCCCAGCATCTT.

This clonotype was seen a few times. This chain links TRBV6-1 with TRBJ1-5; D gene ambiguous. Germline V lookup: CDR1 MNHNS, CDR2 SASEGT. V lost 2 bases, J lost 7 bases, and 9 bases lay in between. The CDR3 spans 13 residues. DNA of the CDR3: TGTGCCAGCAGTGAAAATAGGAGACAGCCCCAGCATTTT. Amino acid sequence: CASSENRRQPQHF.

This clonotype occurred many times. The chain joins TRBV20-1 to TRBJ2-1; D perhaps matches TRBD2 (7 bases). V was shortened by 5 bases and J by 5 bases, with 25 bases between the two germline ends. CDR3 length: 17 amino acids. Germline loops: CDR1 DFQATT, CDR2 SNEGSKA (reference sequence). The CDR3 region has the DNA TGCAGTGCTGTCGCCGCTCTGGGGGGGCAATCCCACAATGAGCAGTTCTTC. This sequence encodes CSAVAALGGQSHNEQFF.

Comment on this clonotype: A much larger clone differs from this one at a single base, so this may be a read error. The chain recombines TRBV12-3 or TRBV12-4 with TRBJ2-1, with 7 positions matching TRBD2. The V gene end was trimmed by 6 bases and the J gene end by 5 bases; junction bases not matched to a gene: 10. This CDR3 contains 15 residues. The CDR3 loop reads CASRHAGARDNEQFF. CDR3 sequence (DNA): TGTGCCAGCAGACATGCGGGAGCTCGCGACAATGAGCAGTTCTTC.

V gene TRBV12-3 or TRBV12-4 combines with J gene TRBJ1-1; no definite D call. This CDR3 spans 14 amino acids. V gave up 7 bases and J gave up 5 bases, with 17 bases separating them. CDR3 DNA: TGTGCCAGCACCCGGTCGTCCCGGAGGACTGAAGCTTTCTTT. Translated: CASTRSSRRTEAFF.

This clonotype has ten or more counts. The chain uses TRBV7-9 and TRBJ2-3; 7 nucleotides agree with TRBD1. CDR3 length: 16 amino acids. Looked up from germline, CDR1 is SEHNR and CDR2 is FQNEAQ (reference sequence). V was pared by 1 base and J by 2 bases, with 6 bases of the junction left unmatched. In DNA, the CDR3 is TGTGCCAGCAGCTTAGGCTCAGGGACAGACACAGATACGCAGTATTTT. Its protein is CASSLGSGTDTDTQYF.

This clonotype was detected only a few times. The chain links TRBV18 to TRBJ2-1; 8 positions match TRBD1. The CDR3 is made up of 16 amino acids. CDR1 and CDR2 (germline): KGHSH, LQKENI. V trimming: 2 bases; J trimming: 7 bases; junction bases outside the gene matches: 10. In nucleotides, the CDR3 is TGTGCCAGCTCACCATTAGTCAGGGGGCCTTCTAATGAGCAGTTCTTC. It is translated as CASSPLVRGPSNEQFF.

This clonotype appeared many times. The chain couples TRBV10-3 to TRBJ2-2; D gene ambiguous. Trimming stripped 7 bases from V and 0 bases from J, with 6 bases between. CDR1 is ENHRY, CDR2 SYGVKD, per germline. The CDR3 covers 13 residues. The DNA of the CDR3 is TGTGCCATCACCTCGTCGAACACCGGGGAGCTGTTTTTT. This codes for CAITSSNTGELFF.